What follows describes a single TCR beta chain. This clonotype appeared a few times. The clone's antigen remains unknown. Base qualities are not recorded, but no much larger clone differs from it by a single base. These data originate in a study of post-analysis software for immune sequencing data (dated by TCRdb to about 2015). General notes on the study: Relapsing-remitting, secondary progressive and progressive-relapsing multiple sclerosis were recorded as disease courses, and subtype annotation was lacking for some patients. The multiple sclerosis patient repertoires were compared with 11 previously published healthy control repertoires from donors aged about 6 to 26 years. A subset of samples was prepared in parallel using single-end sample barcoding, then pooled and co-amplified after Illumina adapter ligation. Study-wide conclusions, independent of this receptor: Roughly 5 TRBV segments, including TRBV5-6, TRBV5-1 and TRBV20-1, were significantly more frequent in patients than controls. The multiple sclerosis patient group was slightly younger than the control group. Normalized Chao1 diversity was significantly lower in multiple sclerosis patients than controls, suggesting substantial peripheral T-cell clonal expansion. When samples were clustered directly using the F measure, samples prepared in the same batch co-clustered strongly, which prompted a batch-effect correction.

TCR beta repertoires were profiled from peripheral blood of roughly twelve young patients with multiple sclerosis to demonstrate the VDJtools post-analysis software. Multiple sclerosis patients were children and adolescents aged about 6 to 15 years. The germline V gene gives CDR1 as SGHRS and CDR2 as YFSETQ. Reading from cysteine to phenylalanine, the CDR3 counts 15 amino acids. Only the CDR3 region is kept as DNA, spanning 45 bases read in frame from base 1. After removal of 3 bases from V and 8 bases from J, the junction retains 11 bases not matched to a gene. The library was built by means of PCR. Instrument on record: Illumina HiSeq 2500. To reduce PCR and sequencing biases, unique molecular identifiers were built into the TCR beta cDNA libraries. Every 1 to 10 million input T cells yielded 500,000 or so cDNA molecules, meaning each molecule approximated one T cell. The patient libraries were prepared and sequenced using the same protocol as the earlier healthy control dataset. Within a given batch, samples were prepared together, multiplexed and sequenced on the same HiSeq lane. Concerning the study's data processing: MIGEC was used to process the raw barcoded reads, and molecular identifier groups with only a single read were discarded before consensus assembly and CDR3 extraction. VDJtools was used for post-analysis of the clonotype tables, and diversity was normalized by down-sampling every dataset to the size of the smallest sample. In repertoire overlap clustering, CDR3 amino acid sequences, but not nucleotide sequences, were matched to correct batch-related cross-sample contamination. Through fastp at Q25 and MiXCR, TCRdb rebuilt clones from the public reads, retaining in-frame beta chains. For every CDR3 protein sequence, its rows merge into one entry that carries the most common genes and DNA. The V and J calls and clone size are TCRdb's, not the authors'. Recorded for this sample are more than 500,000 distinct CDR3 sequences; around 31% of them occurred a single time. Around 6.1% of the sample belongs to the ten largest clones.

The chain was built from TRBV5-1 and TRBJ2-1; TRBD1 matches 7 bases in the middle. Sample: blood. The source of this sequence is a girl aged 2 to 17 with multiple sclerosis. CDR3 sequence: CASSWGLQGVDEQFF. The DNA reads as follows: TGCGCCAGCAGCTGGGGGCTCCAGGGGGTCGATGAGCAGTTCTTC.